The clone carrying this T cell receptor (beta chain) was observed once. Its specificity is not known. This sample was included in a study of Ad26.COV2.S vaccination and SARS-CoV-2 variants. Across the whole study: The COV1001 Ad26.COV2.S trial arm included the donor. Ad26.COV2.S given intramuscularly, once or twice 56 days apart.

Stated treatment: roughly 18 received Ad26.COV2.S at low or high dose, single or two shots; 5 received placebo; per-sample allocation not given. Day 63 after the first vaccine or placebo injection was the time point for sampling. It was Wuhan-strain SARS-CoV-2 spike that the Ad26 vaccine vector expressed. Whole-study findings and limits: Those who received the vaccine showed greater spike-specific TCR breadth than those given placebo.

Profiled with immunoSEQ multiplex PCR; TCRdb holds only in-frame clones, not every one. The profile covers 350,000 to 450,000 clones, with around 92% appearing a single time and approximately 1.7% taken by the ten largest. Germline lookup yields CDR1 LGHNA and CDR2 YNFKEQ. V dropped 1 base and J dropped 4 bases, with 16 bases sitting between them. The CDR3 is 16 residues long. The receptor's source is a person between 18 and 65 years old who received the Ad26.COV2.S COVID-19 vaccine or a placebo. V and J are TRBV4-2 and TRBJ2-5; possibly TRBD1 for D (5 bases). The sample consisted of peripheral blood, taken in a trial of Ad26.COV2.S vaccine versus placebo. In nucleotides, the CDR3 is TGTGCCAGCAGCCAAGGAGGCAGGGAAAATGTAGAGACCCAGTACTTC. It encodes CASSQGGRENVETQYF.